A selection of T cell receptor beta chains follows, all from one sample in a study of T cell repertoires and HLA-DP antigens. Their antigens remain unidentified. Assay: immunoSEQ multiplex PCR; the TCRdb copy retains only in-frame clones and omits some. Among about 89,000 clones, around nine tenths were seen once, and the ten largest hold roughly 1.5%. Sequenced input: CD4+ T cells from PBMCs. The receptors come from a man over 45 in good health and CMV-seronegative. Both conserved end residues are part of each CDR3. The D gene is left open where the match is weak. Clone size appears in some rows only: once, few, many, or a class for an expanded clone.

d_call clone_size cdr3_length j_call v_call cdr3_nt cdr3_aa
- - 15 TRBJ1-1 TRBV30 TGTGCCTGGAGTGCCCGGGTCGTAGGGTTGACTGAAGCTTTCTTT CAWSARVVGLTEAFF
- - 16 TRBJ2-3 TRBV7-3 TGTGCCAGCAGCTTAAGTCGGTCCTCTAGCACAGATACGCAGTATTTT CASSLSRSSSTDTQYF
- - 14 TRBJ2-5 TRBV7-2 TGTGCCAGCAGCTTAGTCCAGGGACAAGAGACCCAGTACTTC CASSLVQGQETQYF
- - 13 TRBJ1-4 TRBV6-5 TGTGCCAGCAGTTACGTGACTAATGAAAAACTGTTTTTT CASSYVTNEKLFF
TRBD1 - 14 TRBJ1-2 TRBV5-1 TGCGCCAGCAGCTTGGAAGGGACAGGGAATGGCTACACCTTC CASSLEGTGNGYTF
- - 15 TRBJ1-2 TRBV11-2 TGTGCCAGCAGCTTAGCAGCCAGGGCCGACTATGGCTACACCTTC CASSLAARADYGYTF
- - 14 TRBJ2-6 TRBV6-4 TGTGCCAGCAGTGACTCGATTGGGGCCAACGTCCTGACTTTC CASSDSIGANVLTF
TRBD2 - 17 TRBJ2-1 TRBV4-3 TGCGCCAGCAGCCAAGATCCGGGACTAGCGGGCAACAATGAGCAGTTCTTC CASSQDPGLAGNNEQFF
- - 11 TRBJ2-1 TRBV7-2 TGTGCCAGCAGCTTCCTTAATGAGCAGTTCTTC CASSFLNEQFF
- - 14 TRBJ1-6 TRBV19 TGTGCCAGTACCCCGGACCCATTTAGGTCACCCCTCCACTTT CASTPDPFRSPLHF
- few 12 TRBJ1-1 TRBV28 TGTGCCAGCAAAAGCGTGAACACTGAAGCTTTCTTT CASKSVNTEAFF
- - 17 TRBJ2-7 TRBV5-1 TGCGCCAGCAGCTTGGCCGGTCGGCAGGGTAGTTCGTACGAGCAGTACTTC CASSLAGRQGSSYEQYF
- - 14 TRBJ2-2 TRBV5-1 TGCGCCAGCAGTCCAGGTACAGAAGGCGGGGAGCTGTTTTTT CASSPGTEGGELFF
- - 16 TRBJ1-2 TRBV9 TGTGCCAGCAGCGTAGATGCCGGCCGGGAGGGGGAGGTCCGCACCTTC CASSVDAGREGEVRTF
TRBD2 - 14 TRBJ2-7 TRBV7-2 TGTGCCAGCAGCTTAGGGCGGGGGGTCTACGAGCAGTACTTC CASSLGRGVYEQYF
- once 14 TRBJ2-7 TRBV5-1 TGCGCCAGCAGTCCTGGACCTTCCTCGGACGAGCAGTACTTC CASSPGPSSDEQYF
- - 14 TRBJ1-1 TRBV4-3 TGCGCCAGCAGCCAAGAAGTAGGGGTCAGGAGGGCTTTCTTT CASSQEVGVRRAFF
- - 16 TRBJ1-5 TRBV2 TGTGCCAGCAGGGGGCAGCCACAAACTCGAAATCAGCCCCAGCATTTT CASRGQPQTRNQPQHF
- - 14 TRBJ1-3 TRBV2 TGTGCCAGCAGTGAAGGGCGCTCTGGAAACACCATATATTTT CASSEGRSGNTIYF
TRBD1 - 11 TRBJ2-7 TRBV20-1 TGCAGTGCTATAGGGGGCCACGAGCAGTACTTC CSAIGGHEQYF
- - 13 TRBJ2-3 TRBV5-8 TGTGCCAGCAGCTTGGGGGCCACAGATACGCAGTATTTT CASSLGATDTQYF
- - 14 TRBJ2-3 TRBV30 TGTGCCTGCGGCAAGAGGGCAGGTCCCGATACGCAGTATTTT CACGKRAGPDTQYF
- - 14 TRBJ1-4 TRBV5-1 TGCGCCAGCAGCTTGGGACAGATTAATGAAAAACTGTTTTTT CASSLGQINEKLFF